These 18 T cell receptor beta chains originate from one sample sequenced in a study of blood T cell repertoires in COVID-19. The protocol was immunoSEQ multiplex PCR, while the TCRdb copy is restricted to in-frame clones and leaves out a portion. The data show approximately 210,000 clones, around 90% seen once. The sample consisted of peripheral blood. These receptors were obtained from a man aged 25 to 45 with acute or convalescent COVID-19.

The V and J genes are TRBV19 and TRBJ2-6; 7 bases are a match to TRBD1. Germline-derived CDR1 and CDR2 are LNHDA and SQIVND (reference sequence). The CDR3 is 17 residues long. Unmatched junction bases numbered 14, after V lost 8 bases and J lost 4 bases. The CDR3 DNA reads TGTGCCAGTTCGCCAAGACAGGGACGTTGGGGGGCCAACGTCCTGACTTTC. It codes for CASSPRQGRWGANVLTF.

The chain joins TRBV27 to TRBJ1-2, with 8 bases fitting TRBD1. The CDR3 contains 15 residues. Losses at the gene ends were 6 bases for V and 4 bases for J; bases not matched to a gene: 10. Germline V lookup: CDR1 MNHEY, CDR2 SMNVEV (reference sequence). The CDR3 sequence is CASSPRTGLSYGYTF. The CDR3 DNA reads TGTGCCAGCAGCCCCCGGACAGGGCTCAGCTATGGCTACACCTTC.

The chain uses TRBV2 and TRBJ2-5; D possibly corresponds to TRBD2 (5 bases). The CDR3 is 15 amino acids. Looked up from germline, CDR1 is SNHLY and CDR2 is FYNNEI. The V gene lost 7 bases and the J gene lost 5 bases, with 20 bases spanning the gap. The CDR3, as DNA: TGTGCCAGCAAGGGCTCTCGAGGGAACCGGGAGACCCAGTACTTC. Translation: CASKGSRGNRETQYF.

V gene TRBV6-5 combines with J gene TRBJ2-7; D perhaps matches TRBD1 (6 bases). The V gene's germline CDR1 is MNHEY and CDR2 SVGAGI. Trimming left V 7 bases short and J 5 bases short, with 15 bases between. The CDR3 covers 13 residues. CDR3 bases: TGTGCCAGCAACTTCAGGGGTTCCCACGAGCAGTACTTC. Its protein product is CASNFRGSHEQYF.

The chain has TRBV5-1 and TRBJ1-1, with D perhaps TRBD1 (6 bases). V lost 0 bases and J lost 3, with 9 bases in between. This CDR3 is 14 amino acids long. Germline CDR1 and CDR2: SGHRS and YFSETQ. CDR3 protein: CASSLDRAYTEAFF. In nucleotides, the CDR3 is TGCGCCAGCAGCTTGGACAGGGCTTACACTGAAGCTTTCTTT.

The chain joins TRBV9 to TRBJ2-2, with TRBD1 matching 8 bases. This CDR3 region has 14 residues. CDR1 is SGDLS, CDR2 YYNGEE, per germline. V shed 5 bases, J shed 6 bases, and the junction held 6 bases outside the gene matches. DNA for the CDR3: TGTGCCAGCAGTCTACAGGGGGTCCCCGGGGAGCTGTTTTTT. As protein: CASSLQGVPGELFF.

V gene TRBV28 combines with J gene TRBJ2-7; TRBD1 agrees at 8 bases. The V gene's germline CDR1 is MDHEN and CDR2 SYDVKM. Losses at the gene ends were 7 bases for V and 0 bases for J; bases not matched to a gene: 5. This CDR3 is 14 amino acids long. CDR3 in DNA: TGTGCCAGCAACCCGACAGGGGACTCCTACGAGCAGTACTTC. This encodes CASNPTGDSYEQYF.

This chain links TRBV7-9 with TRBJ2-7; D is ambiguous. The germline CDR1 and CDR2 sequences are SEHNR and FQNEAQ (reference sequence). The CDR3 is 13 residues long. The V gene lost 2 bases and the J gene lost 2 bases, with 7 bases spanning the gap. The CDR3 DNA is TGTGCCAGCAGCTTACAGGTTACCTACGAGCAGTACTTC. Its protein product is CASSLQVTYEQYF. Supplemented by reference TRBV7-9 and TRBJ2-7, the full variable domain reads DTGVSQNPRHKITKRGQNVTFRCDPISEHNRLYWYRQTLGQGPEFLTYFQNEAQLEKSRLLSDRFSAERPKGSFSTLEIQRTEQGDSAMYLCASSLQVTYEQYFGPGTRLTVT.

Written as DNA, the CDR3 is TGTGCCAGCAGCCAGACAGTCTACGAGCAGTACTTC. Its translation: CASSQTVYEQYF. The rearrangement links TRBV7-9 to TRBJ2-7; tentative D call: TRBD1 (5 bases). CDR1 and CDR2 (germline): SEHNR, FQNEAQ (reference sequence). The CDR3 covers 12 residues. The germline V and J ends were trimmed by 5 bases and 3 bases, with 8 bases remaining between them.

V gene TRBV7-9 combines with J gene TRBJ2-4; 7 nucleotides align to TRBD1. This CDR3 spans 12 amino acids. CDR1 and CDR2 from the germline V gene are SEHNR and FQNEAQ (reference sequence). Unmatched junction bases numbered 8, after V lost 4 bases and J lost 14 bases. The CDR3 protein is CASSSTDRAEYF. The CDR3 DNA is TGTGCCAGCAGCTCAACCGACAGGGCAGAGTACTTC. Filled out from reference TRBV7-9 and TRBJ2-4, the complete variable domain reads DTGVSQNPRHKITKRGQNVTFRCDPISEHNRLYWYRQTLGQGPEFLTYFQNEAQLEKSRLLSDRFSAERPKGSFSTLEIQRTEQGDSAMYLCASSSTDRAEYFGAGTRLSVL.

This clone was recorded only once. One end of the junction varies from germline; a read error may be responsible. The gene calls are TRBV7-7 and TRBJ1-4; possible D gene TRBD1, 5 bases. Germline CDR1 reads SSHAT; CDR2 reads FNYEAQ (reference sequence). The CDR3 covers 16 residues. The CDR3 sequence is CASSRSCGASNEKLFF. The DNA for the CDR3 is TGTGCTAGCAGCCGGAGTTGTGGGGCGTCTAATGAAAAACTGTTTTTT.

V and J are TRBV9 and TRBJ1-4; D is possibly TRBD1 (5 bases). The V gene's germline CDR1 is SGDLS and CDR2 YYNGEE. The CDR3 is 14 residues long. V lost 3 bases, J lost 1 base, and 7 bases lay in between. CDR3 residues: CASSAGVTNEKLFF. The CDR3 DNA sequence: TGTGCCAGCAGCGCGGGGGTAACTAATGAAAAACTGTTTTTT.

In regard to this clone: Other DNA sequences from this sample encode an identical CDR3 as well. This rearrangement joins TRBV29-1 to TRBJ1-2, with 9 bases lining up with TRBD1. The CDR3 is 13 residues long. Germline V gene lookup returns CDR1 SQVTM and CDR2 ANQGSEA. Germline trimming cut 5 bases from V and 2 bases from J; bases unmatched to any gene: 3. This chain's CDR3 is CSVQQGANYGYTF. The CDR3 DNA is TGCAGCGTTCAACAGGGGGCGAACTATGGCTACACCTTC.

The chain recombines TRBV5-4 with TRBJ2-1; no reliable D call. From germline, CDR1 is SGHNT and CDR2 YYREEE (reference sequence). Trimming cost V 4 bases and J 5 bases, with 7 bases left between them. The CDR3 sequence is 12 residues long. The CDR3 sequence: CASSRVDNEQFF. CDR3 sequence (DNA): TGTGCCAGCAGCCGAGTCGACAATGAGCAGTTCTTC.

This clone was detected once. V is TRBV7-6 and J is TRBJ1-3, with 7 nucleotides matching TRBD1. CDR3 length: 16 amino acids. Trimming removed 5 bases from V and 0 bases from J; junction bases left unmatched: 7. CDR1 and CDR2 from the germline V gene are SGHVS and FNYEAQ. The CDR3 DNA reads TGTGCCAGCAGCCTGATGACAGGGACCTCTGGAAACACCATATATTTT. Its translation: CASSLMTGTSGNTIYF.

The chain combines TRBV25-1 with TRBJ2-5; no reliable D call. The CDR3 has 13 residues. Germline CDR1 and CDR2: MGHDK and SYGVNS. The V end was cut by 1 base, the J end by 3 bases, with 6 bases between. This CDR3 is CASSELSEETQYF. In nucleotides, the CDR3 is TGTGCCAGCAGTGAATTATCAGAAGAGACCCAGTACTTC.

The J gene is TRBJ1-2, the V gene TRBV12-3 or TRBV12-4; TRBD1 is a possible D gene (6 bases). Trimming cost V 6 bases and J 5 bases, with 10 bases left between them. This CDR3 has 12 residues. For the CDR3, the DNA is TGTGCCAGCAGGGGACAAGATTATGGCTACACCTTC. Its protein product is CASRGQDYGYTF.

The chain has TRBV3-1 (or the pseudogene TRBV3-2) and TRBJ2-1, with 10 bases lining up with TRBD2. V dropped 3 bases and J dropped 5; count of bases not matched to a gene: 19. CDR3 length: 20 amino acids. Germline V gives CDR1 LGHDT, CDR2 YNNKEL (reference sequence). CDR3 loop: CASSHFTGGAGLATNNEQFF. The CDR3 nucleotides read TGTGCCAGCAGCCATTTTACGGGGGGCGCGGGACTAGCGACAAACAATGAGCAGTTCTTC.